The 10 T cell receptor beta chains listed next were all sequenced from one sample in a study of cytomegalovirus exposure and HLA in healthy donors. PCR primers comprised 60 Vbeta and 13 Jbeta primers. TCRdb's copy holds only in-frame clones and misses some; the assay was immunoSEQ multiplex PCR. The sample lists 150,000 to 200,000 clones, around four fifths occurring once. Source material: PBMCs. The source is a man between 25 and 39 years old in good health and CMV-seronegative.

The V gene is TRBV27, the J gene TRBJ1-5; D gene ambiguous. Germline lookup yields CDR1 MNHEY and CDR2 SMNVEV (reference sequence). The CDR3 runs 14 residues. V lost 2 bases to trimming and J lost 6 bases, with 11 bases between them. CDR3 sequence (DNA): TGTGCCAGCAGTTTAGGGAGGGTAAGTCAGCCCCAGCATTTT. Protein: CASSLGRVSQPQHF.

This chain uses TRBV15 with TRBJ1-5; D is ambiguous. The CDR3 loop spans 17 amino acids. Between the trimmed V and J ends, which lost 0 bases and 7 bases, there was a span of 19 bases. Per germline, CDR1 LNHNV and CDR2 YYDKDF (reference sequence). The CDR3 bases are TGTGCCACCAGCAGAGATGGGGTGCGGGCAGTCGGGCAGCCCCAGCATTTT. Amino acids: CATSRDGVRAVGQPQHF.

The V call is TRBV5-5, the J call TRBJ1-6; TRBD1 is a possible D gene (6 bases). This CDR3 spans 12 amino acids. The ends were cut back, 4 bases at V and 10 bases at J, with 9 bases in the middle. The germline V gene encodes CDR1 SGHKS and CDR2 YYEKEE (reference sequence). Written as DNA, the CDR3 is TGTGCCAGCAGCCCCGGACAGTCACCCCTCCACTTT. Its translation: CASSPGQSPLHF.

The V call is TRBV15, the J call TRBJ2-7; 8 bases are a match to TRBD1. The CDR3 length is 14 residues. The V gene's germline CDR1 is LNHNV and CDR2 YYDKDF (reference sequence). The J segment lost 7 bases and the V segment lost 1 base, leaving 6 bases of the junction unmatched. The CDR3 region has the DNA TGTGCCACCAGCAGAGCCGGGACAGGTCGAGAGCAGTACTTC. Encoded protein: CATSRAGTGREQYF.

The gene calls are TRBV19 and TRBJ1-5; no firm D call. The CDR3 covers 15 residues. Trimming stripped 6 bases from V and 4 bases from J, with 16 bases between. Germline CDR1 and CDR2: LNHDA and SQIVND (reference sequence). DNA for the CDR3: TGTGCCAGTAGGCCCCAAGGGAGGAGGAATCAGCCCCAGCATTTT. Protein sequence: CASRPQGRRNQPQHF.

This clone was seen once. The CDR3 loop reads CASSRDYSYEQYF. The DNA of the CDR3 is TGCGCCAGCAGCCGGGACTACAGCTACGAGCAGTACTTC. This rearrangement joins TRBV5-1 to TRBJ2-7; 7 bases agree with TRBD2. The CDR3 runs 13 residues. Per the germline V gene, CDR1 is SGHRS and CDR2 is YFSETQ. Trimming removed 4 bases from V and 3 bases from J; junction bases left unmatched: 4.

The chain is built from TRBV6-5 and TRBJ2-7; tentative D call: TRBD1 (5 bases). Germline V gene lookup returns CDR1 MNHEY and CDR2 SVGAGI. The germline V and J ends were trimmed by 3 bases and 1 base, with 13 bases remaining between them. This CDR3 has 15 residues. The CDR3 is CASSYQGVGSYEQYF. CDR3 nucleotides: TGTGCCAGCAGTTATCAAGGGGTGGGGTCCTACGAGCAGTACTTC.

The CDR3 here is CASSSAGAGNTIYF. The CDR3 DNA reads TGCGCCAGCAGCTCCGCAGGGGCCGGAAACACCATATATTTT. This chain uses TRBV5-1 with TRBJ1-3, with a tentative D call TRBD1 (6 bases). There are 14 residues in the CDR3. From germline, CDR1 is SGHRS and CDR2 YFSETQ. V shed 3 bases and J shed 4 bases, with 11 bases lying between them.

This clone turned up a few times. The chain combines TRBV4-1 with TRBJ2-7; possibly TRBD1 for D (5 bases). The CDR3 is 16 residues long. Germline CDR1 is MGHRA and CDR2 is YSYEKL. Trimming took off 4 bases at V and 3 bases at J, with 19 bases between the two ends. The CDR3 here is CASSPERRQFNYEQYF. The CDR3 nucleotides read TGCGCCAGCAGCCCCGAAAGGAGACAGTTCAACTACGAGCAGTACTTC.

V usage is TRBV18 and J usage is TRBJ2-7; D is possibly TRBD1 (5 bases). The CDR3 consists of 14 residues. Per the germline V gene, CDR1 is KGHSH and CDR2 is LQKENI. V dropped 3 bases and J dropped 6 bases, with 15 bases sitting between them. The CDR3 DNA is TGTGCCAGCTCACCCCAGGGTTCGCTTTCCGAGCAGTACTTC. Translation: CASSPQGSLSEQYF.